Listed below are T cell receptor beta chains from one sample, sequenced in a study of T-cell memory formation after mild COVID-19. TCRdb re-called the 5' RACE reads with MiXCR, one entry per CDR3 protein. The data hold about 190,000 distinct CDR3 sequences, with about 18% observed a single time. Sample: PBMCs or a T cell subset sorted from them (not recorded which). These receptors all stem from an adult woman who had mild COVID-19 (a few samples of this study predate the infection). Cell type and time point are not known. Both conserved end residues are part of each CDR3. The D gene is left open where the match is weak. The size field is filled for only some rows; it gives once, few, many or a size class.

>TRBV19|-|16|TRBD2|TRBJ2-2
CASAILAGVNTGELFF
TGTGCCAGTGCTATCCTAGCGGGGGTGAACACCGGGGAGCTGTTTTTT
>TRBV4-2|-|15|TRBD1|TRBJ2-1
CASSPPGQGINEQFF
TGTGCCAGCAGCCCCCCAGGACAGGGTATCAATGAGCAGTTCTTC
>TRBV2|few|14|TRBD1|TRBJ1-5
CASSSDRSDQPQHF
TGTGCCAGCAGTTCGGACAGGTCGGATCAGCCCCAGCATTTT
>TRBV7-2|few|16|TRBD1|TRBJ2-3
CASSLQGAQVSDTQYF
TGTGCCAGCAGCTTGCAGGGGGCGCAGGTCTCCGATACGCAGTATTTT
>TRBV7-2|many|14|-|TRBJ1-2
CASSLLEGVYGYTF
TGTGCCAGCAGCTTATTGGAAGGTGTCTATGGCTACACCTTC
>TRBV21-1|-|15|-|TRBJ2-3
CASRDGVIGADTQYF
TGTGCCAGCAGAGATGGGGTAATAGGGGCAGATACGCAGTATTTT
>TRBV6-5|-|15|-|TRBJ1-4
CASSTLGGSNEKLFF
TGTGCCAGCAGTACCTTGGGGGGATCTAATGAAAAACTGTTTTTT
>TRBV10-3|few|14|-|TRBJ1-1
CAISATEGNTEAFF
TGTGCCATCAGTGCCACAGAGGGGAACACTGAAGCTTTCTTT
>TRBV12-3/TRBV12-4|-|17|TRBD1|TRBJ2-1
CASSTQPQGAGYNEQFF
TGTGCCAGCAGTACCCAGCCCCAGGGGGCCGGCTACAATGAGCAGTTCTTC
>TRBV4-1|-|16|-|TRBJ1-6
CASSQDGGHPNSPLHF
TGCGCCAGCAGCCAAGACGGCGGACACCCTAATTCACCCCTCCACTTT
>TRBV29-1|few|14|-|TRBJ2-3
CSVDGTYRTDTQYF
TGCAGCGTTGACGGGACATATCGGACAGATACGCAGTATTTT
>TRBV19|-|15|TRBD2|TRBJ2-7
CASSTTSGPLVEQYF
TGTGCCAGTAGTACAACTAGCGGACCTCTCGTGGAGCAGTACTTC
>TRBV7-8|-|15|TRBD1|TRBJ2-2
CASSLEGAEGGELFF
TGTGCCAGCAGCTTAGAGGGGGCAGAGGGCGGGGAGCTGTTTTTT
>TRBV20-1|-|14|-|TRBJ2-5
CSARAGRHQETQYF
TGCAGTGCTAGGGCGGGACGGCACCAAGAGACCCAGTACTTC
>TRBV4-1|many|14|-|TRBJ2-4
CASSQESTGGIQYF
TGCGCCAGCAGCCAAGAGTCCACTGGGGGCATTCAGTACTTC
>TRBV12-3/TRBV12-4|-|17|TRBD2|TRBJ2-3
CASRLSGRGLGTDTQYF
TGTGCCAGCAGACTTAGCGGGAGAGGTTTGGGAACAGATACGCAGTATTTT
>TRBV10-3|few|11|TRBD2|TRBJ2-7
CAIAGGDEQYF
TGTGCCATCGCGGGGGGAGACGAGCAGTACTTC
>TRBV11-3|few|14|-|TRBJ2-1
CASSRVIVGVEQFF
TGTGCCAGCAGTCGGGTGATTGTCGGAGTTGAGCAGTTCTTC
>TRBV5-1|-|14|TRBD1|TRBJ1-1
CASRRGQGFTEAFF
TGCGCCAGCAGGAGGGGACAGGGATTTACTGAAGCTTTCTTT
>TRBV5-1|-|14|-|TRBJ2-7
CASSLNLQSVEQYF
TGCGCCAGCAGCTTGAATTTGCAATCTGTCGAGCAGTACTTC
>TRBV7-9|-|12|-|TRBJ1-1
CASSLEVERAFF
TGTGCCAGCAGCTTAGAGGTAGAGCGAGCTTTCTTT
>TRBV7-2|-|14|-|TRBJ1-3
CASTRRGTGNTIYF
TGTGCCAGCACCCGAAGAGGGACTGGAAACACCATATATTTT
>TRBV7-6|few|13|-|TRBJ2-7
CASSLARGAEQYF
TGTGCCAGCAGCTTAGCCAGGGGCGCCGAGCAGTACTTC
>TRBV4-2|few|16|-|TRBJ2-5
CASSLSHKGNQETQYF
TGTGCCAGCAGCCTCTCACATAAGGGGAACCAAGAGACCCAGTACTTC
>TRBV11-2|-|15|-|TRBJ2-1
CASSPYSRVYNEQFF
TGTGCCAGCAGCCCATACTCGAGGGTTTACAATGAGCAGTTCTTC
>TRBV20-1|-|16|TRBD2|TRBJ2-7
CSAIGTSGASSYEQYF
TGCAGTGCGATCGGGACTAGCGGGGCGAGCTCCTACGAGCAGTACTTC
>TRBV6-5|-|14|-|TRBJ1-1
CASSYGGRGTEAFF
TGTGCCAGCAGTTACGGGGGGCGCGGTACTGAAGCTTTCTTT
>TRBV5-1|-|16|-|TRBJ1-6
CASSPSPGPTNSPLHF
TGCGCCAGCAGCCCGAGCCCGGGACCGACCAATTCACCCCTCCACTTT
>TRBV6-5|few|15|-|TRBJ2-2
CASSYSGVNTGELFF
TGTGCCAGCAGTTACTCTGGGGTCAACACCGGGGAGCTGTTTTTT
>TRBV12-3/TRBV12-4|few|16|TRBD1|TRBJ2-1
CASSFEGQGSFNEQFF
TGTGCCAGCAGTTTTGAGGGACAGGGGTCATTCAATGAGCAGTTCTTC
>TRBV9|-|15|TRBD2|TRBJ2-1
CASSVTSGNRNEQFF
TGTGCCAGCAGCGTTACTAGCGGGAATCGGAATGAGCAGTTCTTC
>TRBV29-1|few|13|TRBD1|TRBJ1-1
CSVRQGMNTEAFF
TGCAGCGTTAGACAGGGTATGAACACTGAAGCTTTCTTT
>TRBV18|-|12|-|TRBJ1-2
CASSLRTFGYTF
TGTGCCAGCTCACTTCGGACATTTGGCTACACCTTC
>TRBV5-1|-|15|-|TRBJ1-4
CASSFEGGFGEKLFF
TGCGCCAGCAGCTTCGAAGGAGGGTTCGGTGAAAAACTGTTTTTT
>TRBV5-6|few|15|-|TRBJ2-1
CASSFLLGFRVEQFF
TGTGCCAGCAGCTTTCTACTAGGGTTCAGGGTTGAGCAGTTCTTC
>TRBV5-6|-|14|TRBD1|TRBJ2-5
CASSYRDSFETQYF
TGTGCCAGCAGTTACCGGGACAGCTTCGAGACCCAGTACTTC
>TRBV30|-|14|TRBD1|TRBJ1-1
CAWSPRQGRTEAFF
TGTGCCTGGAGTCCTAGACAGGGGCGGACTGAAGCTTTCTTT
>TRBV15|-|17|-|TRBJ2-6
CATKSGTGNSGANVLTF
TGTGCCACTAAAAGCGGGACAGGAAACTCTGGGGCCAACGTCCTGACTTTC
>TRBV5-6|many|14|-|TRBJ1-2
CASRRQPGVDGYTF
TGTGCCAGCAGGCGGCAACCGGGAGTCGATGGCTACACCTTC
>TRBV12-3/TRBV12-4|-|13|-|TRBJ1-1
CASSFLGGTEAFF
TGTGCCAGCAGTTTTTTGGGGGGGACTGAAGCTTTCTTT
>TRBV4-1|-|14|-|TRBJ1-3
CASSQEGYGNTIYF
TGCGCCAGCAGCCAAGAAGGTTATGGAAACACCATATATTTT
>TRBV18|few|14|TRBD1|TRBJ1-6
CASSQDRRNSPLHF
TGTGCCAGCTCACAGGACAGGCGAAATTCACCCCTCCACTTT
>TRBV29-1|few|13|TRBD1|TRBJ2-1
CSASLTGLNEQFF
TGCAGCGCCTCTTTGACAGGGTTGAATGAGCAGTTCTTC
>TRBV18|-|14|-|TRBJ2-7
CASSPRGDPYEQYF
TGTGCCAGCTCACCACGGGGGGACCCCTACGAGCAGTACTTC
>TRBV19|-|15|TRBD2|TRBJ2-7
CASSFEAGGSYEQYF
TGTGCCAGTAGTTTCGAAGCGGGGGGATCCTACGAGCAGTACTTC
>TRBV25-1|few|15|TRBD1|TRBJ2-5
CASSSGQGYQETQYF
TGTGCCAGCAGCTCGGGACAGGGGTACCAAGAGACCCAGTACTTC
>TRBV7-3|-|16|-|TRBJ2-5
CASSLGGTSGWETQYF
TGTGCCAGCAGCTTGGGGGGCACCTCAGGATGGGAGACCCAGTACTTC